The entry below describes one T cell receptor beta chain. This record comes from a study of T cells in tuberculosis. Sequencing was performed with immunoSEQ multiplex PCR; in TCRdb, only in-frame clones are kept and a portion is missing. The sample shows 30,000 or so clones, approximately 85% of them seen only once. V dropped 4 bases and J dropped 1; count of bases not matched to a gene: 9. CDR1 and CDR2 (germline): KGHSH, LQKENI. There are 18 residues in the CDR3. The time point here: new active TB diagnosis, blood taken before or within 7 days of starting treatment. This receptor was taken from an adult with tuberculosis. The V and J genes are TRBV18 and TRBJ2-4; 11 nucleotides align to TRBD1. The input for sequencing was PBMCs, taken at tuberculosis diagnosis. This CDR3 is CASSRGQGAGTAKNIQYF. CDR3 sequence (DNA): TGTGCCAGCTCACGCGGACAGGGGGCCGGGACCGCCAAAAACATTCAGTACTTC.